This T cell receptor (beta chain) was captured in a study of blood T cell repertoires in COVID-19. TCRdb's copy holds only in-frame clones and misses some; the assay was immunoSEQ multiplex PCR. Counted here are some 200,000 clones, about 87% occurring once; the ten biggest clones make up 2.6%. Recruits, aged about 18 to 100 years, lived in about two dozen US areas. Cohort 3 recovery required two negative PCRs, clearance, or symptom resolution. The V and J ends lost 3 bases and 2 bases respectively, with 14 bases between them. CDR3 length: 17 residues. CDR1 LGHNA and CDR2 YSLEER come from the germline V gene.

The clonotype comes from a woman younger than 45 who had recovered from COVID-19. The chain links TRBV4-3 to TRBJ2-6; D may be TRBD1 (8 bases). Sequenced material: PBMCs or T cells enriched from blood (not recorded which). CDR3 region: CASSQTGEGTGANVLTF. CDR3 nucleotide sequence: TGCGCCAGCAGCCAGACAGGGGAGGGGACTGGGGCCAACGTCCTGACTTTC.